This passage covers 13 T cell receptor beta chains from one sample sequenced in a study of blood T cell repertoires in COVID-19. Profiled with immunoSEQ multiplex PCR; TCRdb holds only in-frame clones, not every one. Found here are 75,000 to 85,000 clones, about nine tenths of them singletons; the top ten hold over 35%. Source material: peripheral blood. Receptors were obtained from a human donor in a cohort sampled during active COVID-19.

This clone was found a few times. The genes are TRBV3-1 (or the pseudogene TRBV3-2) and TRBJ2-7, with TRBD1 matching over 7 bases. Germline loops: CDR1 LGHDT, CDR2 YNNKEL (reference sequence). The CDR3 has 15 residues. V shed 4 bases and J 0 bases; nucleotides not matched to a gene: 6. CDR3 DNA sequence: TGTGCCAGCAGCCCTTTAGACAGGGTCTCCTACGAGCAGTACTTC. Protein product: CASSPLDRVSYEQYF.

The rearrangement uses TRBV9 and TRBJ1-5, with TRBD1 as a possible D gene (6 bases). This CDR3 is 15 amino acids long. In germline, CDR1 is SGDLS, CDR2 YYNGEE. Trimming left V 0 bases short and J 9 bases short, with 16 bases between. CDR3 nucleotides: TGTGCCAGCAGCGTAGACCCGGACAGCAGGGTGCCCCAGCATTTT. Protein: CASSVDPDSRVPQHF.

The chain has TRBV3-1 (or the pseudogene TRBV3-2) and TRBJ2-3, with a weak D call TRBD2 (5 bases). CDR3 length: 16 residues. Germline CDR1 reads LGHDT; CDR2 reads YNNKEL (reference sequence). V shed 1 base and J shed 3 bases, with 14 bases lying between them. The CDR3 here is CASSQAGVSLTDTQYF. The DNA for the CDR3 is TGTGCCAGCAGCCAAGCCGGGGTCTCCCTTACAGATACGCAGTATTTT.

The J gene is TRBJ2-3, the V gene TRBV1; the D segment call TRBD2 is taken from the table without a DNA check. TRBV1 is a recognized pseudogene. CDR3 length: 13 amino acids. The CDR3 coding sequence is TGCACCAGCAGCCTTTTGCCTCCGGGTACGCAGTATTTT. Protein: CTSSLLPPGTQYF.

The V gene is TRBV5-1, the J gene TRBJ2-7, with D possibly being TRBD1 (5 bases). The ends were cut back, 2 bases at V and 7 bases at J, with 7 bases in the middle. The CDR3 contains 11 residues. The germline V gene has CDR1 SGHRS and CDR2 YFSETQ. In DNA form, the CDR3 reads TGCGCCAGCAGCTTTGCAGGGGAGCAGTACTTC. Encoded protein: CASSFAGEQYF.

V usage is TRBV2 and J usage is TRBJ2-1; perhaps TRBD1 as D (5 bases). Germline V gene lookup returns CDR1 SNHLY and CDR2 FYNNEI. The CDR3 consists of 12 residues. V was shortened by 3 bases and J by 8 bases, with 8 bases between the two germline ends. The CDR3 loop is CASSEAGYEQFF. The CDR3 nucleotides read TGTGCCAGCAGTGAGGCAGGGTATGAGCAGTTCTTC.

V gene TRBV27 combines with J gene TRBJ1-5; 8 bases align to TRBD1. The V gene end was trimmed by 4 bases and the J gene end by 5 bases; junction bases not matched to a gene: 4. The CDR3 consists of 14 residues. Germline V gives CDR1 MNHEY, CDR2 SMNVEV (reference sequence). CDR3 residues: CASSWDRTYQPQHF. The DNA of the CDR3 is TGTGCCAGCAGTTGGGACAGGACATATCAGCCCCAGCATTTT.

The V call is TRBV5-6, the J call TRBJ2-5, with 12 bases identical to TRBD1. The CDR3 is 16 residues long. Losses at the gene ends were 4 bases for V and 5 bases for J; bases not matched to a gene: 9. CDR1 and CDR2 from the germline V gene are SGHDT and YYEEEE. CDR3 sequence (DNA): TGTGCCAGCAGCCTCAACCGGGACAGGGGGCAGGAGACCCAGTACTTC. Translation gives CASSLNRDRGQETQYF.

The gene calls are TRBV5-6 and TRBJ2-5; the D gene is possibly TRBD1 (6 bases). Germline CDR1 reads SGHDT; CDR2 reads YYEEEE. The CDR3 extends over 14 amino acids. V lost 4 bases and J 5 bases, leaving 15 bases between the germline ends. This CDR3 reads CASSLWDTRETQYF. The CDR3 nucleotides read TGTGCCAGCAGCCTATGGGACACTCGGGAGACCCAGTACTTC.

The chain employs TRBV5-6 and TRBJ2-7; TRBD2 is a possible D gene (7 bases). The CDR3 is 14 residues long. Trimming removed 6 bases from V and 0 bases from J, with 13 bases in between. CDR1 and CDR2 from the germline V gene are SGHDT and YYEEEE. The CDR3 coding sequence is TGTGCCAGCAACCTGCGGGGGCCCTCCTACGAGCAGTACTTC. Encoded protein: CASNLRGPSYEQYF.

The chain links TRBV27 to TRBJ2-3; 8 bases are shared with TRBD2. Looked up from germline, CDR1 is MNHEY and CDR2 is SMNVEV (reference sequence). The V and J ends lost 2 bases and 4 bases, in that order; junction bases with no gene match: 2. The CDR3 contains 14 residues. CDR3 DNA sequence: TGTGCCAGCAGTTTAGGGACTAGTCCAGATACGCAGTATTTT. Protein: CASSLGTSPDTQYF.

This sequence joins TRBV5-1 and TRBJ2-7, with D possibly TRBD1 on 6 matching bases. The CDR3 runs to 15 residues. V lost 4 bases to trimming and J lost 2 bases, with 16 bases between them. The germline V gene has CDR1 SGHRS and CDR2 YFSETQ. CDR3 residues: CASSADSPRPYEQYF. As DNA, the CDR3 is TGCGCCAGCAGCGCGGACAGCCCTCGTCCCTACGAGCAGTACTTC.

The chain has TRBV5-8 and TRBJ1-5; D is perhaps TRBD1 (6 bases). This CDR3 comprises 14 residues. From germline, CDR1 is SGHTS and CDR2 YDEGEE. The V end was cut by 4 bases, the J end by 3 bases, with 11 bases between. The CDR3 bases are TGTGCCAGCAGCCGCGGACAGATCAATCAGCCCCAGCATTTT. It yields the protein CASSRGQINQPQHF.